The clone carrying this T cell receptor beta chain was recorded many times. Germline lookup yields CDR1 MDHEN and CDR2 SYDVKM. After removal of 6 bases from V and 5 bases from J, the junction contained 8 bases not matched to a gene. This CDR3 has 14 residues. Investigators prepared the TCR beta libraries by applying iRepertoire HTBI primers and Arm-PCR of CDR3 regions. One entry per CDR3 protein results from TCRdb running MiXCR on the multiplex PCR reads. The table shows hundreds of thousands of distinct CDR3 sequences, with around a fifth occurring only once. These data belong to a study of regulatory T cells in long-lasting Graves disease. The sample's time point: persistent/refractory GD, antithyroid drugs over 5 years with positive TRAb. RNA isolated from PBMCs was used to make the TCR library.

The receptor was derived from a female donor with Graves disease. Sequences were derived from peripheral blood mononuclear cells (PBMCs), sampled when the disease was refractory, from a patient treated with antithyroid drugs. This chain links TRBV28 with TRBJ2-5, with 8 bases aligning to TRBD1. CDR3 loop: CASSRPTGVETQYF. The CDR3 DNA follows: TGTGCCAGCAGCCGACCGACAGGGGTTGAGACCCAGTACTTC.